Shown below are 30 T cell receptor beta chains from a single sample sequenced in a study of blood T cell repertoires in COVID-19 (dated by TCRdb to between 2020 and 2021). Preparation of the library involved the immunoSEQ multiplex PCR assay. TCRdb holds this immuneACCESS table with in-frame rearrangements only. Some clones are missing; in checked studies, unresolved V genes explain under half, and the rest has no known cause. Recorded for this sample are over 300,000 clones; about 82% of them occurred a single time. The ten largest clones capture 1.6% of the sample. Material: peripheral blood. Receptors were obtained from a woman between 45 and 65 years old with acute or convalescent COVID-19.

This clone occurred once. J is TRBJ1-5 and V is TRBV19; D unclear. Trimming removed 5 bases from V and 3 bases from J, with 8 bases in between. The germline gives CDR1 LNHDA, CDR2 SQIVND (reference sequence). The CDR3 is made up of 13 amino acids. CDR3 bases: TGTGCCAGTAGTGTGAGATTCAATCAGCCCCAGCATTTT. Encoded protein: CASSVRFNQPQHF.

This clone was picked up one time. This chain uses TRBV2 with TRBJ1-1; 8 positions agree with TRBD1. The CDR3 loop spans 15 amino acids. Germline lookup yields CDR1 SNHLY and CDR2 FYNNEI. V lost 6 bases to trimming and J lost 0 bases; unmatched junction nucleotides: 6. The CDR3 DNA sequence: TGTGCCAGCAGCAGTCGACAGGGGCTGAACACTGAAGCTTTCTTT. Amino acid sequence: CASSSRQGLNTEAFF. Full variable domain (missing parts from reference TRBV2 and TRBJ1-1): EPEVTQTPSHQVTQMGQEVILRCVPISNHLYFYWYRQILGQKVEFLVSFYNNEISEKSEIFDDQFSVERPDGSNFTLKIRSTKLEDSAMYFCASSSRQGLNTEAFFGQGTRLTVV.

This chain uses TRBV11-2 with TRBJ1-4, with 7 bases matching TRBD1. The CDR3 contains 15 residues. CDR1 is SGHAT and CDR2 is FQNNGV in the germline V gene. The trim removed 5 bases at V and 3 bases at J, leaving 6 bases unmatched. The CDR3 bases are TGTGCCAGCAGCGGTAGGACAGGATCTAATGAAAAACTGTTTTTT. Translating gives CASSGRTGSNEKLFF.

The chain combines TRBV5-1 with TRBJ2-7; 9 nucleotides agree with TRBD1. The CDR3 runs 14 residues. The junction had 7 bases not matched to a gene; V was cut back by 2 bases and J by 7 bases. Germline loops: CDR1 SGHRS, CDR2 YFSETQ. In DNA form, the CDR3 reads TGCGCCAGCAGCTTACTACAGGGGGCTGGAGAGCAGTACTTC. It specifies CASSLLQGAGEQYF.

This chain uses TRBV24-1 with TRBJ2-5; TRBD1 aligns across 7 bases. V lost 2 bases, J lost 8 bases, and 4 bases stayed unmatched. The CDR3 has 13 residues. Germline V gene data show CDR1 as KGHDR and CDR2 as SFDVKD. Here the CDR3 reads CATSDSDRITQYF. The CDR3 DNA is TGTGCCACCAGTGATTCGGACAGGATCACCCAGTACTTC.

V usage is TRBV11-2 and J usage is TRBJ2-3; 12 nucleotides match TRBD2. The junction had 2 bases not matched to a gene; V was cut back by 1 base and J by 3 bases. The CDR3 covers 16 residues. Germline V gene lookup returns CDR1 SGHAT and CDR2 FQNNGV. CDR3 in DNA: TGTGCCAGCAGCTTAGGACTAGCGGGAGCTACAGATACGCAGTATTTT. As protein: CASSLGLAGATDTQYF.

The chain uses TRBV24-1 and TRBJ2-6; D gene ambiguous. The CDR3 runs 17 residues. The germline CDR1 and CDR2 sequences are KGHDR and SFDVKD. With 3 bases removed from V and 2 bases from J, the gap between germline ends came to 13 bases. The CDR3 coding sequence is TGTGCCACCAGTGATCCCTCGCGAGGTCCTGGGGCCAACGTCCTGACTTTC. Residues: CATSDPSRGPGANVLTF.

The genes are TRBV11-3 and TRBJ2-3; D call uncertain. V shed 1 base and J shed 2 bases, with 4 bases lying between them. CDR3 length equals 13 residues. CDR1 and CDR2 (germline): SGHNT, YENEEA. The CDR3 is CASSLGYTDTQYF. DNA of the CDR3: TGTGCCAGCAGCTTAGGCTACACAGATACGCAGTATTTT.

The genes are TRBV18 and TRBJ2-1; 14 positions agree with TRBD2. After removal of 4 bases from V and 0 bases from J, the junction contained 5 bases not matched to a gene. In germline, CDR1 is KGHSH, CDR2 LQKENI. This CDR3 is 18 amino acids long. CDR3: CASSRGTSGGGSYNEQFF. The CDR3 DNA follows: TGTGCCAGCTCACGGGGGACTAGCGGGGGCGGCTCCTACAATGAGCAGTTCTTC.

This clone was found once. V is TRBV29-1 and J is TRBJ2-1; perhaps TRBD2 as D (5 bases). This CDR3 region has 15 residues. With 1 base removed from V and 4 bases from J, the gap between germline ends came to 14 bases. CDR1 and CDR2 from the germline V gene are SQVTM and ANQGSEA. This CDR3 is CSVEAYTLVYNEQFF. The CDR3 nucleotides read TGCAGCGTTGAAGCGTACACACTAGTATACAATGAGCAGTTCTTC.

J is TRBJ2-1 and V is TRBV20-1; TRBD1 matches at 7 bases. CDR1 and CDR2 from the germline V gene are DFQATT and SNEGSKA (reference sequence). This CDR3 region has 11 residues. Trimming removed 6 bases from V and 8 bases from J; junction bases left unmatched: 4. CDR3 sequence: CSAHDRDEQFF. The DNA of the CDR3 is TGCAGTGCCCACGACAGGGATGAGCAGTTCTTC.

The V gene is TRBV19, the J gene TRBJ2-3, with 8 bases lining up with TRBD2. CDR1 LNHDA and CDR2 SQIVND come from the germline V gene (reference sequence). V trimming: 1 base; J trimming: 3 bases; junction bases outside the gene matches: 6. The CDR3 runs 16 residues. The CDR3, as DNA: TGTGCCAGTAGTATAGGGCTAGCGGGTGGTACAGATACGCAGTATTTT. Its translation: CASSIGLAGGTDTQYF.

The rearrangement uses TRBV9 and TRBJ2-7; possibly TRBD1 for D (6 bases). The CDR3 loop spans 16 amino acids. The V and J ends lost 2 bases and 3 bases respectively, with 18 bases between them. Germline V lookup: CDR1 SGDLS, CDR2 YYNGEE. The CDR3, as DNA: TGTGCCAGCAGCGTCCGAAGGGACACAGTGAGCTACGAGCAGTACTTC. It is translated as CASSVRRDTVSYEQYF.

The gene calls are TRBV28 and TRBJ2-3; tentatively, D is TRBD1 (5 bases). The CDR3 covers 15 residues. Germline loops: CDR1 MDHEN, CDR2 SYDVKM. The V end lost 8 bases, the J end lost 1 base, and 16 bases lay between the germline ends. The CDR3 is CASLQQGTGTDTQYF. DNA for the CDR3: TGTGCCAGCCTCCAGCAGGGTACTGGCACAGATACGCAGTATTTT. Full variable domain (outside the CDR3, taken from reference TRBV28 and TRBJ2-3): DVKVTQSSRYLVKRTGEKVFLECVQDMDHENMFWYRQDPGLGLRLIYFSYDVKMKEKGDIPEGYSVSREKKERFSLILESASTNQTSMYLCASLQQGTGTDTQYFGPGTRLTVL.

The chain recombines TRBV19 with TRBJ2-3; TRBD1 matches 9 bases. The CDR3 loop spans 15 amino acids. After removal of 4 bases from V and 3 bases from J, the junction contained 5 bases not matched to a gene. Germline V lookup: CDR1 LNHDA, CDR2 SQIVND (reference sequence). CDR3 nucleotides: TGTGCCAGTAGTAACAGGGGGCGGGAGACAGATACGCAGTATTTT. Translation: CASSNRGRETDTQYF. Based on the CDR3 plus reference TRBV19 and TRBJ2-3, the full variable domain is DGGITQSPKYLFRKEGQNVTLSCEQNLNHDAMYWYRQDPGQGLRLIYYSQIVNDFQKGDIAEGYSVSREKKESFPLTVTSAQKNPTAFYLCASSNRGRETDTQYFGPGTRLTVL.

In DNA, the CDR3 is TGTGCCAGTACAGCGGGGGCCTACAATGAGCAGTTCTTC. It is translated as CASTAGAYNEQFF. The chain has TRBV28 and TRBJ2-1; TRBD2 matches 8 bases. This CDR3 region has 13 residues. J lost 2 bases, V lost 9 bases, and 3 bases had no gene match. The V gene's germline CDR1 is MDHEN and CDR2 SYDVKM.

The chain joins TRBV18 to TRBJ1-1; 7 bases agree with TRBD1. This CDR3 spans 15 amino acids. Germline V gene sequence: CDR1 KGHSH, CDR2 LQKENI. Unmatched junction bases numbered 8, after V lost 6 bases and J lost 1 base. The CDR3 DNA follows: TGTGCCAGCTCGCCATTAAGGGGGCAGAACACTGAAGCTTTCTTT. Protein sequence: CASSPLRGQNTEAFF.

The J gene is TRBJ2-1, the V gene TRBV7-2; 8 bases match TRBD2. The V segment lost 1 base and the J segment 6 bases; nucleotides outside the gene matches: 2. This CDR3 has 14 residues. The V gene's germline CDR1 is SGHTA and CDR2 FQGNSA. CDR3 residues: CASSLVGLGNEQFF. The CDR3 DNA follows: TGTGCCAGCAGCTTAGTGGGACTAGGCAATGAGCAGTTCTTC.

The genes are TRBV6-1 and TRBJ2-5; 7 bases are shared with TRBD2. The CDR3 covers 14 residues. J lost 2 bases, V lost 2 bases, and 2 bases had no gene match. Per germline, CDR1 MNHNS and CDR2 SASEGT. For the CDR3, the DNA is TGTGCCAGCAGTGAATCGGGGGGACAAGAGACCCAGTACTTC. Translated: CASSESGGQETQYF.

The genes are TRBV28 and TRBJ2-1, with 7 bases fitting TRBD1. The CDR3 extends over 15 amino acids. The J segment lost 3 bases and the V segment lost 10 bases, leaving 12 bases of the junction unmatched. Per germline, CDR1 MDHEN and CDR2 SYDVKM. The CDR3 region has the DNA TGTGCCATCTTAAACCGGGACAGAAACTACAATGAGCAGTTCTTC. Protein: CAILNRDRNYNEQFF.

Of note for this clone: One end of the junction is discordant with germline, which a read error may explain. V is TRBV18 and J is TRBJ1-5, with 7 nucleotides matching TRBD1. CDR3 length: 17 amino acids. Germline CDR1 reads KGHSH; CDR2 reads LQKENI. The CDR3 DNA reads TGTGCCAGCTCAACACCTTTACAGGGGCGAAGCAATCAGCCCCAGCATTTT. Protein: CASSTPLQGRSNQPQHF.

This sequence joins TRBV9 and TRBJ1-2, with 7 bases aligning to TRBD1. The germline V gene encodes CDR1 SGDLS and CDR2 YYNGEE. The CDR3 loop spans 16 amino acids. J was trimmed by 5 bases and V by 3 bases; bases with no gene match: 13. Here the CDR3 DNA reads TGTGCCAGCAGCGCAGAACGCCGGGACAGTTGGTATGGCTACACCTTC. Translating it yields CASSAERRDSWYGYTF.

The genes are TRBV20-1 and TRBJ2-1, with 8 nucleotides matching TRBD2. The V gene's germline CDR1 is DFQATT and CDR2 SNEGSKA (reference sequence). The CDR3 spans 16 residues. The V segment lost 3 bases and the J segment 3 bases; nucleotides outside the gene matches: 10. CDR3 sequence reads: CSASPKAGEIYNEQFF. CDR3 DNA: TGCAGTGCTAGTCCCAAAGCGGGAGAGATCTACAATGAGCAGTTCTTC.

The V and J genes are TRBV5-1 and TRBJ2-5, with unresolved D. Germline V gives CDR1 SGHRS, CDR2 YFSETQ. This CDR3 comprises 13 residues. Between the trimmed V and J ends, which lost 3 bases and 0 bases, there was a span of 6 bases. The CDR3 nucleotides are TGCGCCAGCAGCTCGCAGAACCAAGAGACCCAGTACTTC. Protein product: CASSSQNQETQYF.

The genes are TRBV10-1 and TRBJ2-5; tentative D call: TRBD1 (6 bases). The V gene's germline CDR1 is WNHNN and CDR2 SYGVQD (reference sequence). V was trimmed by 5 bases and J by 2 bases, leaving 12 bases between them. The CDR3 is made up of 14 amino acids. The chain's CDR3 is CASSSRGWQETQYF. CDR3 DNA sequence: TGCGCCAGCAGTTCTAGGGGGTGGCAAGAGACCCAGTACTTC.

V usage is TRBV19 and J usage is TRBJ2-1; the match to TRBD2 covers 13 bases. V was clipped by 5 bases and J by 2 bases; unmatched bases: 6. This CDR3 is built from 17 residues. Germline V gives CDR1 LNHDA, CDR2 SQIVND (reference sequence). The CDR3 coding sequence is TGTGCCAGTAGTTCCCGACTAGCGGGAGGAACCTACAATGAGCAGTTCTTC. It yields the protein CASSSRLAGGTYNEQFF. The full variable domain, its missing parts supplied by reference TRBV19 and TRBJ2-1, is DGGITQSPKYLFRKEGQNVTLSCEQNLNHDAMYWYRQDPGQGLRLIYYSQIVNDFQKGDIAEGYSVSREKKESFPLTVTSAQKNPTAFYLCASSSRLAGGTYNEQFFGPGTRLTVL.

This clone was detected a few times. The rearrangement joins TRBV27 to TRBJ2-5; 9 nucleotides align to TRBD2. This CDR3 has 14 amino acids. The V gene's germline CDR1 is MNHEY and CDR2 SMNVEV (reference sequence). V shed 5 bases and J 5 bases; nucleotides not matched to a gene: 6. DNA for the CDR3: TGTGCCAGCAGTCGGGCGGGAGGGATGGAGACCCAGTACTTC. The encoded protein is CASSRAGGMETQYF.

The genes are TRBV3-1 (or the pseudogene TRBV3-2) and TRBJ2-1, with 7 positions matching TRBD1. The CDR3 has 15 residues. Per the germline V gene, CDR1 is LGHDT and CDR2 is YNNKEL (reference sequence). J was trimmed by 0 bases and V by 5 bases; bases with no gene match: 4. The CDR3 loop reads CASSGGQVSYNEQFF. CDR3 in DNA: TGTGCCAGCAGCGGCGGACAGGTCTCCTACAATGAGCAGTTCTTC.

The CDR3 sequence: CASSSPPLAGGPVVKQFF. CDR3 in DNA: TGTGCCAGCAGTTCCCCCCCACTAGCGGGAGGGCCGGTTGTCAAGCAGTTCTTC. The chain has TRBV28 and TRBJ2-1; 13 bases match TRBD2. Germline V CDR1 and CDR2: MDHEN, SYDVKM. The CDR3 sequence is 18 residues long. V lost 4 bases, J lost 11 bases, and 17 bases stayed unmatched.

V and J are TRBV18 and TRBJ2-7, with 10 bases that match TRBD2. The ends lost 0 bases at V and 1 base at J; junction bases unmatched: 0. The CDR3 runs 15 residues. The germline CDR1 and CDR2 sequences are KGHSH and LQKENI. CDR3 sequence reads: CASSPPSGRSYEQYF. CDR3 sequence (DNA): TGTGCCAGCTCACCACCTAGCGGGAGGTCCTACGAGCAGTACTTC.